This paragraph reports one T cell receptor (beta chain). Antigen specificity is unknown. The germline CDR1 and CDR2 sequences are MGHRA and YSYEKL. The junction had 5 bases not matched to a gene; V was cut back by 0 bases and J by 2 bases. The CDR3 is 16 amino acids. Healthy bone marrow donors made up the donors. This entry belongs to a study of cytomegalovirus exposure and HLA in healthy donors. Primers for the PCR totalled 60 Vbeta and 13 Jbeta. Data came from immunoSEQ multiplex PCR; TCRdb stores just in-frame clones and leaves some out. The sample's table shows over 40,000 clones. Study-wide results and limits: The study designated roughly 150 TCR beta chains cytomegalovirus-associated. The presence/absence work took it that sequencing depth was about the same across donors.

Source material: PBMCs. This chain links TRBV4-1 with TRBJ2-5, with 8 bases that match TRBD2. The origin of this receptor is a woman in her forties in good health and CMV-seronegative. The CDR3 is CASSQDSAGAQETQYF. The CDR3 DNA sequence: TGCGCCAGCAGCCAAGATTCAGCGGGGGCGCAAGAGACCCAGTACTTC.